This is a list of T cell receptor beta chains from one sample in a study of neurological immune-mediated disorders. From the 5' RACE reads, TCRdb called clonotypes with MiXCR, one entry per CDR3 protein. The top ten hold more than 1.5% of the sample, which has 50,000 to 60,000 distinct CDR3 sequences, 3% to 4% seen once. Specimen: CD4+ T cells from blood. The receptors were sampled from a woman in her forties with multiple sclerosis. The conserved cysteine and the conserved F or W are not part of the CDR3 here. The D gene is left open where the match is weak.

j_call d_call v_call cdr3_aa
TRBJ2-2 - TRBV4-1 ASSQGPGRYTGELF
TRBJ2-6 - TRBV9 ASSATGGANVLT
TRBJ2-6 - TRBV15 ATSRDLTAGANVLT
TRBJ2-2 - TRBV5-1 ASSFGDGELF
TRBJ2-7 - TRBV6-6 ASSYMGEQY
TRBJ1-2 - TRBV3-1 ASRETSRTTEDYGYT
TRBJ1-5 - TRBV20-1 SAGRQFDQPQH
TRBJ1-1 - TRBV14 ASRGYGIGAEAF
TRBJ2-7 - TRBV20-1 SAKPQGAGSYEQY
TRBJ1-4 TRBD1 TRBV7-2 ASSLQGAANEKLF
TRBJ1-1 - TRBV12-3/TRBV12-4 ASSLYSPEAF
TRBJ1-3 - TRBV5-1 ASSPTASGNTIY
TRBJ2-5 TRBD2 TRBV5-5 ASSLQPSGGGETQY
TRBJ1-5 - TRBV6-2/TRBV6-3 ASTLDGTNQPQH
TRBJ1-1 - TRBV5-1 ASSFTQANTEAF
TRBJ2-7 TRBD1 TRBV5-1 ASSPQQGSYEQY
TRBJ2-4 TRBD1 TRBV4-1 ASSQGTGRVLAKNIQY
TRBJ2-7 TRBD1 TRBV9 ASSVARGGEVEQY
TRBJ1-2 - TRBV20-1 SAREQILNYGYT
TRBJ2-2 TRBD1 TRBV15 ATSIDRGNTGELF
TRBJ2-3 - TRBV15 ATSRDNMPTDTQY
TRBJ1-1 TRBD1 TRBV6-6 ASTLPGTGADLDTEAF
TRBJ1-5 TRBD1 TRBV20-1 SARDRVVNQPQH